Listed here are 5 T cell receptor beta chains from one sample, sequenced in a study of T cell repertoires in cytomegalovirus infection. TCRdb re-derived calls from the reads in MiXCR, one entry per CDR3 protein. The table has some 400,000 distinct CDR3 sequences, roughly 20% seen once. Sample: PBMCs. These receptor sequences come from a human donor in good health (CMV status not recorded). Some clones in this sample may be carry-over from other donors' samples.

The gene calls are TRBV27 and TRBJ2-7; D is unresolved. The germline CDR1 and CDR2 sequences are MNHEY and SMNVEV (reference sequence). This CDR3 contains 11 residues. Trimming removed 2 bases from V and 5 bases from J, with 4 bases in between. CDR3 in DNA: TGTGCCAGCAGTTTAGGGAACGAGCAGTACTTC. Protein: CASSLGNEQYF.

This clonotype occurred a few times. The gene calls are TRBV12-3 or TRBV12-4 and TRBJ2-1; 7 nucleotides align to TRBD1. Trimming at V came to 5 bases and at J to 3 bases, leaving 4 bases not matched to a gene. The CDR3 has 14 residues. This chain's CDR3 is CASSPGQFYNEQFF. CDR3 DNA: TGTGCCAGCAGTCCGGGACAGTTCTACAATGAGCAGTTCTTC.

This chain connects TRBV7-8 to TRBJ1-5, with D possibly TRBD1 on 6 matching bases. The CDR3 spans 16 residues. V was clipped by 0 bases and J by 3 bases, with 12 bases between them. CDR1 and CDR2 (germline): SGHVS, FQNEAQ. CDR3 protein: CASSLATGFTNQPQHF. The CDR3 DNA follows: TGTGCCAGCAGCTTAGCTACAGGGTTTACCAATCAGCCCCAGCATTTT.

The chain joins TRBV5-1 to TRBJ1-3; possible D gene TRBD1, 5 bases. CDR3 length: 14 amino acids. Trimming stripped 4 bases from V and 4 bases from J, with 12 bases between. CDR1 is SGHRS and CDR2 is YFSETQ in the germline V gene. The CDR3 region is CASSPGARGNTIYF. For the CDR3, the DNA is TGCGCCAGCAGCCCTGGGGCGCGGGGAAACACCATATATTTT. Full variable domain (rest looked up from reference TRBV5-1 and TRBJ1-3): KAGVTQTPRYLIKTRGQQVTLSCSPISGHRSVSWYQQTPGQGLQFLFEYFSETQRNKGNFPGRFSGRQFSNSRSEMNVSTLELGDSALYLCASSPGARGNTIYFGEGSWLTVV.

In this sample, this clonotype turned up a few times. The chain has TRBV10-3 and TRBJ1-5, with no clear D. V was clipped by 3 bases and J by 9 bases, with 9 bases between them. This CDR3 comprises 12 residues. Looked up from germline, CDR1 is ENHRY and CDR2 is SYGVKD. Here the CDR3 reads CAISDFRRPQHF. The CDR3 coding sequence is TGTGCCATCAGTGATTTTCGTCGGCCCCAGCATTTT.